This TCR beta chain comes out of a study of blood T cells in healthy people across ages. Study overall: Template switching retrieved approximately one barcoded beta molecule for each two T cells.

There are many counts of this clonotype. V lost 2 bases and J lost 3, with 4 bases in between. CDR1 is WSHSY and CDR2 is SAAADI in the germline V gene. The CDR3 runs 12 residues. A J-beta primer mix and a sample-barcoded 5' primer were used in a second PCR of about 7 to 12 cycles. Every single cDNA molecule received a tag from a template-switch adaptor with 12 random nucleotides. MiXCR was run by TCRdb on the 5' RACE reads, yielding one entry per CDR3 protein. The data hold roughly 900,000 distinct CDR3 sequences, with under 30% observed a single time. The receptor was isolated from a woman aged 80 or over in good health. The chain joins TRBV10-2 to TRBJ1-1; no clear D gene. The sample comprised blood. The CDR3 DNA is TGCGCCAGCAGTGAGGGCTACACTGAAGCTTTCTTT. Its protein product is CASSEGYTEAFF.